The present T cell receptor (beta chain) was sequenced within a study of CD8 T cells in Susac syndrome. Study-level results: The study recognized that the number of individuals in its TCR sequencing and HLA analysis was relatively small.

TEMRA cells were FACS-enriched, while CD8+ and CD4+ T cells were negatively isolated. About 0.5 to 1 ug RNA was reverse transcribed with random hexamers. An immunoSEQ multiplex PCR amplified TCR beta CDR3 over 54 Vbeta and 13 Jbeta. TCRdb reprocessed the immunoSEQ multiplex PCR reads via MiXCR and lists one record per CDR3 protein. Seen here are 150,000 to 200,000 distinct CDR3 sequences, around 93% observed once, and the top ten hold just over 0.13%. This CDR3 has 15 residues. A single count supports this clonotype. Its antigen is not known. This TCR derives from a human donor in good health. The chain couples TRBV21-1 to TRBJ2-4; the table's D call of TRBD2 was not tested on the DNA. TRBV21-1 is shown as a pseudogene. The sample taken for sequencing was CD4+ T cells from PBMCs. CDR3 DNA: TGTGCCGGAAGACTAGCGGGACTAGCCAAAAACATTCAGTACTTC. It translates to CAGRLAGLAKNIQYF.